Given below is one T cell receptor (beta chain) in context. Its antigen is not identified. The table came from immunoSEQ multiplex PCR; TCRdb's copy has only in-frame clones and leaves some out. The sample contains about 26,000 clones, 80% to 85% of which appear only once. Control samples were healthy donors' buffy coats. These data originate in a study of STAT5B mutations in CD4+ large granular lymphocyte leukemia. General observations from the study: Compared with healthy controls (2/35), patient top clones favored TRBV06 (8/27). Patient CD4-sorted repertoires stayed more clonal than healthy ones after leukemic-clone removal.

Trimming took off 1 base at V and 5 bases at J, with 11 bases between the two ends. CDR3 length: 14 amino acids. Germline V gives CDR1 SGHTA, CDR2 FQGNSA. The genes are TRBV7-2 and TRBJ1-1; D might be TRBD1 (5 bases). This sequence was found in a human donor in good health. The sequencing input was CD4+ T cells from blood buffy coats. CDR3 nucleotide sequence: TGTGCCAGCAGCTTAGTAAAGGGGAATACTGAAGCTTTCTTT. Translation: CASSLVKGNTEAFF. Looking up the rest from reference TRBV7-2 and TRBJ1-1 gives the full variable domain: GAGVSQSPSNKVTEKGKDVELRCDPISGHTALYWYRQSLGQGLEFLIYFQGNSAPDKSGLPSDRFSAERTGGSVSTLTIQRTQQEDSAVYLCASSLVKGNTEAFFGQGTRLTVV.